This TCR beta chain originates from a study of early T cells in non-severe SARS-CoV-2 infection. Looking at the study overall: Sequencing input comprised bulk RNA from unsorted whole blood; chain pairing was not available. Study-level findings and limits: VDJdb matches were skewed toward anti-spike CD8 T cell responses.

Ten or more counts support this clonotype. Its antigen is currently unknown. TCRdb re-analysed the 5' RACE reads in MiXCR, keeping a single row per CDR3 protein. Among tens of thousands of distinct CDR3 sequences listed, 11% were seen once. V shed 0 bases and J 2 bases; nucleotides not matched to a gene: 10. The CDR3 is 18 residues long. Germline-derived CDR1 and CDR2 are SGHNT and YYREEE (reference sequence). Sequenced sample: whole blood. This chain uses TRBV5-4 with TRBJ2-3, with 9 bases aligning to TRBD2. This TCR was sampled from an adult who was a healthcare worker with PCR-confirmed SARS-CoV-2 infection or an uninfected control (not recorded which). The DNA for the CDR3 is TGTGCCAGCAGCTTGGCCGTATTGGCGGGGGGGACCACAGATACGCAGTATTTT. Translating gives CASSLAVLAGGTTDTQYF.